This is a list of T cell receptor beta chains from one sample in a study of shared clonotypes between healthy human individuals. The table came from immunoSEQ multiplex PCR; TCRdb's copy has only in-frame clones and leaves some out. The sample shows some 2.4 million clones, under 95% of them seen only once. What was sequenced was naive CD4+ T cells from PBMCs. The receptors shown here come from a man aged 18 to 30 in good health. Some clones in this sample may be carry-over from other donors' samples. CDR3s include the opening cysteine and the closing phenylalanine or tryptophan. D genes are given only for firm matches. Part of the rows lack a size; the others show once, few, many or a class for expanded clones.

d_gene	abundance	v_gene	j_gene	CDR3aa	CDR3nt
-	-	TRBV10-2	TRBJ1-6	CASSEETDYNSPLHF	TGCGCCAGCAGTGAAGAGACAGACTATAATTCACCCCTCCACTTT
-	-	TRBV7-9	TRBJ2-4	CASTLPRLLDGNIQYF	TGTGCCAGCACCCTCCCGCGCCTTTTAGACGGAAACATTCAGTACTTC
-	few	TRBV5-1	TRBJ1-1	CASSWGQGKNTEAFF	TGCGCCAGCAGCTGGGGGCAGGGGAAGAACACTGAAGCTTTCTTT
-	-	TRBV6-5	TRBJ2-7	CASSYRGGYEQYF	TGTGCCAGCAGTTACAGGGGAGGATACGAGCAGTACTTC
TRBD1	-	TRBV18	TRBJ2-5	CASSSYGQGSQETQYF	TGTGCCAGCTCATCCTACGGACAGGGCAGCCAAGAGACCCAGTACTTC
-	-	TRBV18	TRBJ2-1	CASSPRGFEQFF	TGTGCCAGCTCACCTAGGGGTTTTGAGCAGTTCTTC
-	-	TRBV6-5	TRBJ2-7	CASSYSTGAYEQYF	TGTGCCAGCAGTTACTCGACTGGTGCCTACGAGCAGTACTTC
TRBD1	-	TRBV28	TRBJ2-7	CASSLVGTGAREQYF	TGTGCCAGCAGTTTAGTAGGGACAGGGGCCCGGGAGCAGTACTTC
-	-	TRBV19	TRBJ1-4	CASSTEAGGKLFF	TGTGCCAGTAGTACGGAAGCTGGAGGAAAACTGTTTTTT
TRBD1	once	TRBV6-5	TRBJ2-5	CASSYSSRGRETQYF	TGTGCCAGCAGTTACTCCTCCAGGGGGCGGGAGACCCAGTACTTC
-	-	TRBV2	TRBJ2-3	CASSERLRTDTQYF	TGTGCCAGCAGTGAACGGCTAAGGACAGATACGCAGTATTTT
-	few	TRBV4-1	TRBJ1-5	CASSHGTLNSNQPQHF	TGCGCCAGCAGCCATGGGACACTGAATAGCAATCAGCCCCAGCATTTT
-	-	TRBV28	TRBJ2-7	CASRRRGSGAIILYEQYF	TGTGCCAGCAGGAGAAGGGGTTCGGGGGCGATAATTCTCTACGAGCAGTACTTC
-	few	TRBV5-1	TRBJ1-5	CASSQGQPGQPQHF	TGCGCCAGCAGCCAAGGACAGCCGGGTCAGCCCCAGCATTTT
-	-	TRBV5-6	TRBJ1-6	CASSSPGPVGLHF	TGTGCCAGCAGCTCCCCCGGGCCCGTGGGCCTCCACTTT
-	once	TRBV2	TRBJ2-7	CASRDDSDEQYF	TGTGCCAGCAGAGATGACAGCGACGAGCAGTACTTC
TRBD2	-	TRBV29-1	TRBJ2-1	CSVGGLSFYNEQFF	TGCAGCGTTGGGGGACTATCTTTCTACAATGAGCAGTTCTTC
TRBD1	-	TRBV2	TRBJ1-2	CASSIIDRGNAYGYTF	TGTGCCAGCAGTATTATCGACAGGGGGAACGCGTATGGCTACACCTTC
-	-	TRBV5-4	TRBJ2-2	CASSEDSKNTGELFF	TGTGCCAGCAGCGAGGACTCTAAGAACACCGGGGAGCTGTTTTTT
-	once	TRBV9	TRBJ2-5	CASSATGSPDGTQYF	TGTGCCAGCAGCGCCACAGGGTCCCCGGATGGGACCCAGTACTTC
-	-	TRBV6-6	TRBJ1-5	CASTRGNQPQHF	TGTGCCAGTACTCGGGGGAATCAGCCCCAGCATTTT
-	-	TRBV28	TRBJ2-1	CASSLTGSEQFF	TGTGCCAGCAGTTTAACGGGTAGTGAGCAGTTCTTC
TRBD2	-	TRBV11-2	TRBJ2-5	CASSLEVGLAGGAGTQYF	TGTGCCAGCAGCTTAGAAGTGGGACTAGCGGGGGGCGCGGGGACCCAGTACTTC
TRBD2	-	TRBV11-3	TRBJ2-1	CASSLGLAGGYNEQFF	TGTGCCAGCAGCTTAGGACTAGCGGGAGGCTACAATGAGCAGTTCTTC
TRBD1	-	TRBV15	TRBJ2-1	CATSRQGAPGNEQFF	TGTGCCACCAGCAGACAGGGGGCGCCTGGGAATGAGCAGTTCTTC
TRBD1	-	TRBV27	TRBJ1-1	CASSLLGTGGEAFF	TGTGCCAGCAGTTTATTGGGGACAGGTGGAGAGGCTTTCTTT
-	-	TRBV6-5	TRBJ1-1	CASSYSFGGNTEAFF	TGTGCCAGCAGTTACTCTTTCGGCGGGAACACTGAAGCTTTCTTT
-	-	TRBV6-5	TRBJ2-5	CASSYSGTAQETQYF	TGTGCCAGCAGTTACTCCGGGACCGCGCAAGAGACCCAGTACTTC
TRBD2	-	TRBV18	TRBJ2-1	CASSPPSGRGNEQFF	TGTGCCAGCTCACCTCCTAGCGGGAGGGGAAATGAGCAGTTCTTC
TRBD2	-	TRBV5-1	TRBJ2-7	CASSLEAGGPHEQYF	TGCGCCAGCAGCTTGGAAGCGGGAGGGCCCCACGAGCAGTACTTC
TRBD2	-	TRBV28	TRBJ2-2	CASREGGGSRTGELFF	TGTGCCAGCAGGGAGGGTGGCGGGAGCAGGACCGGGGAGCTGTTTTTT
-	-	TRBV5-1	TRBJ2-3	CASSLAASTDTQYF	TGCGCCAGCAGCTTGGCGGCTAGCACAGATACGCAGTATTTT
TRBD1	-	TRBV7-2	TRBJ2-7	CASSFFGQDEQYF	TGTGCCAGCAGCTTTTTCGGACAGGACGAGCAGTACTTC
-	-	TRBV2	TRBJ2-5	CASTREASSQETQYF	TGTGCCAGCACCCGGGAAGCCTCAAGCCAAGAGACCCAGTACTTC
-	-	TRBV28	TRBJ1-2	CASGDGQTNYGYTF	TGTGCCAGCGGTGATGGGCAGACTAACTATGGCTACACCTTC
TRBD1	-	TRBV9	TRBJ2-7	CASSRRDRGSYEQYF	TGTGCCAGCAGCCGCAGGGACAGGGGCTCCTACGAGCAGTACTTC
-	once	TRBV5-1	TRBJ1-1	CASSLAAGANTEAFF	TGCGCCAGCAGCTTGGCAGCAGGAGCGAACACTGAAGCTTTCTTT
TRBD1	-	TRBV6-6	TRBJ2-1	CASSPDRGFPNEQFF	TGTGCCAGCAGTCCGGACAGGGGATTCCCCAATGAGCAGTTCTTC
-	-	TRBV15	TRBJ2-2	CATSRDPWTLNTGELFF	TGTGCCACCAGCAGAGATCCGTGGACCCTCAACACCGGGGAGCTGTTTTTT
TRBD2	-	TRBV27	TRBJ2-1	CASSLSGTSGRAQFF	TGTGCCAGCAGTTTATCAGGGACTAGCGGGAGGGCCCAGTTCTTC
-	-	TRBV5-1	TRBJ2-7	CASSLVGSYEQYF	TGCGCCAGCAGCTTGGTAGGATCCTACGAGCAGTACTTC
-	once	TRBV7-3	TRBJ1-3	CASSSGPGNTIYF	TGTGCCAGCAGCTCTGGCCCTGGAAACACCATATATTTT
-	-	TRBV28	TRBJ2-2	CASSSGTPDTGELFF	TGTGCCAGCAGTTCCGGGACACCCGACACCGGGGAGCTGTTTTTT
TRBD1	-	TRBV28	TRBJ2-3	CASSFADRGRPDTQYF	TGTGCCAGCAGTTTTGCGGACAGGGGGCGTCCAGATACGCAGTATTTT
-	once	TRBV6-5	TRBJ1-2	CASSPMGRNYGYTF	TGTGCCAGCAGCCCTATGGGGCGGAACTATGGCTACACCTTC
-	-	TRBV7-2	TRBJ1-5	CASSPRRGASEPQHF	TGTGCCAGCAGCCCAAGACGCGGGGCTAGCGAGCCCCAGCATTTT